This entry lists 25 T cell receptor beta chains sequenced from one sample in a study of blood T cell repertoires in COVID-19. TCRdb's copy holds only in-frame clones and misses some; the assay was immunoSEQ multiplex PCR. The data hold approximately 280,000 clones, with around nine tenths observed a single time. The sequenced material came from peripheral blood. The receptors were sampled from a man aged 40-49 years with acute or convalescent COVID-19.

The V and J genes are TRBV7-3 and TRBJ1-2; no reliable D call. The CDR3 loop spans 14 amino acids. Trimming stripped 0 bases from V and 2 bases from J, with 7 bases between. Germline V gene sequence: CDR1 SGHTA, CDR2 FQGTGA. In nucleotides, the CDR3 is TGTGCCAGCAGCTTAACTCCGGGAAACTATGGCTACACCTTC. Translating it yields CASSLTPGNYGYTF.

CDR3 nucleotide sequence: TGTGCCAGTAGTCTAGGACAGTTCCTGCGGGAGACCCAGTACTTC. Its translation is CASSLGQFLRETQYF. The chain is built from TRBV19 and TRBJ2-5; D might be TRBD1 (6 bases). The germline V gene has CDR1 LNHDA and CDR2 SQIVND (reference sequence). V was shortened by 5 bases and J by 5 bases, with 18 bases between the two germline ends. The CDR3 covers 15 residues.

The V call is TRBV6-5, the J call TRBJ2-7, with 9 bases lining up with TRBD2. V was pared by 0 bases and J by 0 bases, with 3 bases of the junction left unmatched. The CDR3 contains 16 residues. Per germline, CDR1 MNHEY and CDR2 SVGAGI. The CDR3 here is CASSYSSGGLSYEQYF. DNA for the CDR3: TGTGCCAGCAGTTACTCTAGCGGGGGCCTCTCCTACGAGCAGTACTTC.

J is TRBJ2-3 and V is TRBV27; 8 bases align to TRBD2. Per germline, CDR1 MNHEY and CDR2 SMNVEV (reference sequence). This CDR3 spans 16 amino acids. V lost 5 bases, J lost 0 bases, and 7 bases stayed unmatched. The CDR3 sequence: CASSPQLAASTDTQYF. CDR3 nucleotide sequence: TGTGCCAGCAGTCCCCAACTAGCGGCCAGCACAGATACGCAGTATTTT.

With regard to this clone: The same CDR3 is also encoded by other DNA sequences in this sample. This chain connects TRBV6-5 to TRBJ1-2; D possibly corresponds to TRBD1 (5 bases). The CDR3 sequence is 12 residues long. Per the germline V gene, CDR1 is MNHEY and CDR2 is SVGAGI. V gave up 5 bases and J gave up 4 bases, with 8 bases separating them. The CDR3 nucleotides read TGTGCCAGCAGTCGCCAGGGCTATGGCTACACCTTC. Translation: CASSRQGYGYTF.

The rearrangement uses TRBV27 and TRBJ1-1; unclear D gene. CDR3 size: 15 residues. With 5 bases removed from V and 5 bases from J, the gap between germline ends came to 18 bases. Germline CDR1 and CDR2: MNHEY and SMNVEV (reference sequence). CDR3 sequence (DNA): TGTGCCAGCAGTCCCCTCCTCTCGCGTTGGACTGAAGCTTTCTTT. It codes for CASSPLLSRWTEAFF.

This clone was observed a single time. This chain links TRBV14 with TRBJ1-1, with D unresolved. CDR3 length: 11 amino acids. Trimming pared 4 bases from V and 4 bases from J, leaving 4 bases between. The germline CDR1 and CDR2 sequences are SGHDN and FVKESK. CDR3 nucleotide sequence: TGTGCCAGCAGCCGAGGCACTGAAGCTTTCTTT. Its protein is CASSRGTEAFF. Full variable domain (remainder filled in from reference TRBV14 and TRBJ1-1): EAGVTQFPSHSVIEKGQTVTLRCDPISGHDNLYWYRRVMGKEIKFLLHFVKESKQDESGMPNNRFLAERTGGTYSTLKVQPAELEDSGVYFCASSRGTEAFFGQGTRLTVV.

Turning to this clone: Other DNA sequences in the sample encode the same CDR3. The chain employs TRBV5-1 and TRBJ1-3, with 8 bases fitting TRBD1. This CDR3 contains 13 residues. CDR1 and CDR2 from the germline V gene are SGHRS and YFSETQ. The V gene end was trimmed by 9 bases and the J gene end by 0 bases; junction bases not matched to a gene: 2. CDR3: CATGTGSGNTIYF. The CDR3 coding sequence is TGCGCCACCGGGACAGGCTCTGGAAACACCATATATTTT.

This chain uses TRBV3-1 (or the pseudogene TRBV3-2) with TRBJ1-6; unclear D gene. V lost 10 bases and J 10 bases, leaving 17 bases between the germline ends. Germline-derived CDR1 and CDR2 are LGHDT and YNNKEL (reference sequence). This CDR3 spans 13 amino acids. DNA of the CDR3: TGTGCCACGGGAAGAGGCGCGGGGTCACCCCTCCACTTT. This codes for CATGRGAGSPLHF.

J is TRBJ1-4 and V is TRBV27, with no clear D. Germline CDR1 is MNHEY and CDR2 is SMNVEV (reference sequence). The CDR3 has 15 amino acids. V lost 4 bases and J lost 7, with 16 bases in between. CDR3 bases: TGTGCCAGCAGTTCCCCTTCTACACGAGGTGAAAAACTGTTTTTT. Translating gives CASSSPSTRGEKLFF.

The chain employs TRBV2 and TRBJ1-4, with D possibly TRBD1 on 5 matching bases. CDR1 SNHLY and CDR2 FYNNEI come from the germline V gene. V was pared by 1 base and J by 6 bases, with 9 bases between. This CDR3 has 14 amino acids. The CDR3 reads CASSEDRNYEKLFF. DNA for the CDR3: TGTGCCAGCAGTGAAGACAGGAACTATGAAAAACTGTTTTTT.

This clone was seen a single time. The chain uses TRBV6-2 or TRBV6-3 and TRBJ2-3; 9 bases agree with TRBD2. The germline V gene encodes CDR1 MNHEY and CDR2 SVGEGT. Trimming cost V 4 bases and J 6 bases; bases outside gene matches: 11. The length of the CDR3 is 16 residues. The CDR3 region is CASSSLVAGDPDTQYF. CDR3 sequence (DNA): TGTGCCAGCAGTTCCTTAGTAGCGGGGGACCCGGATACGCAGTATTTT.

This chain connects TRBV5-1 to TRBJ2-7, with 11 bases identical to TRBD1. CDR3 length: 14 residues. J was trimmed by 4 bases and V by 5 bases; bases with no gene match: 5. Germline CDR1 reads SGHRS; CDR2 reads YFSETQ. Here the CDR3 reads CASRTGTGGYEQYF. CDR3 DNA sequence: TGCGCCAGCAGAACCGGGACAGGGGGGTACGAGCAGTACTTC.

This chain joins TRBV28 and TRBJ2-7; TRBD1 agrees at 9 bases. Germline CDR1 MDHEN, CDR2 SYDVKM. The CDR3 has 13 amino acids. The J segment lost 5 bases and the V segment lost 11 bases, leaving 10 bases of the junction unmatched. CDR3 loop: CAGGGQGRNEQYF. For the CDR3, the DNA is TGTGCCGGGGGTGGACAGGGGAGGAACGAGCAGTACTTC.

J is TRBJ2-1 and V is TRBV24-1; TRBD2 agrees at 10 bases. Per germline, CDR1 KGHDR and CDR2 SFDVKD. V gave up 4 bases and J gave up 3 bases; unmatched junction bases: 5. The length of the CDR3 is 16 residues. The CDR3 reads CATSDPTSGDYNEQFF. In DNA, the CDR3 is TGTGCCACCAGTGACCCTACTAGCGGGGACTACAATGAGCAGTTCTTC.

The CDR3 coding sequence is TGCGCCAGCAGCTTGGCCCCAGGGGGAGAAAATGAGCAGTTCTTC. It codes for CASSLAPGGENEQFF. The rearrangement joins TRBV5-1 to TRBJ2-1, with 7 bases that match TRBD1. The germline gives CDR1 SGHRS, CDR2 YFSETQ. The CDR3 consists of 15 residues. The J segment lost 7 bases and the V segment lost 0 bases, leaving 7 bases of the junction unmatched. The variable domain in full, with the rest retrieved from reference TRBV5-1 and TRBJ2-1, is KAGVTQTPRYLIKTRGQQVTLSCSPISGHRSVSWYQQTPGQGLQFLFEYFSETQRNKGNFPGRFSGRQFSNSRSEMNVSTLELGDSALYLCASSLAPGGENEQFFGPGTRLTVL.

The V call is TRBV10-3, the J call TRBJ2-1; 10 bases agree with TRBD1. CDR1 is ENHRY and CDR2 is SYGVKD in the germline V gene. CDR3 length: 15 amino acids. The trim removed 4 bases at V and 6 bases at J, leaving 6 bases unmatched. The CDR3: CAISGGQGISNEQFF. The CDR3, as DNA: TGTGCCATCAGTGGGGGACAGGGGATTAGCAATGAGCAGTTCTTC.

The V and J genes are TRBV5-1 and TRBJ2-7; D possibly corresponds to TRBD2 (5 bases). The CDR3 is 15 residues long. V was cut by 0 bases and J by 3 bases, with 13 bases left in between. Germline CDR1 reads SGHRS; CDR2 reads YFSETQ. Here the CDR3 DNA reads TGCGCCAGCAGCTTGGCGTCCGGGGTCGGCTACGAGCAGTACTTC. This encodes CASSLASGVGYEQYF.

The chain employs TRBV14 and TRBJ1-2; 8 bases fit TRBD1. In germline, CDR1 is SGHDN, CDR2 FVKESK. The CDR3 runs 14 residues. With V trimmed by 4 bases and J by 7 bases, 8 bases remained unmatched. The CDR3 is CASSRYRGAGGYTF. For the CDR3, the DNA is TGTGCCAGCAGCCGTTACAGGGGGGCTGGTGGCTACACCTTC.

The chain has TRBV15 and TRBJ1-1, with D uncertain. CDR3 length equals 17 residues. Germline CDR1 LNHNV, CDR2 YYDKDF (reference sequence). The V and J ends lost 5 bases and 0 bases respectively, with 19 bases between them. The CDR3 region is CATSGEKATRMNTEAFF. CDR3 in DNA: TGTGCCACCAGCGGGGAAAAAGCAACTAGAATGAACACTGAAGCTTTCTTT.

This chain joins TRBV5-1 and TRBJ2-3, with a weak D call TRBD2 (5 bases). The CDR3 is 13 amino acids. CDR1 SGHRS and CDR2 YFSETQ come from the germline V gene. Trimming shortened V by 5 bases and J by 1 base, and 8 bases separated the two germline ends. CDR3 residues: CASRRAGTDTQYF. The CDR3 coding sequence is TGCGCCAGCAGGAGGGCAGGCACAGATACGCAGTATTTT.

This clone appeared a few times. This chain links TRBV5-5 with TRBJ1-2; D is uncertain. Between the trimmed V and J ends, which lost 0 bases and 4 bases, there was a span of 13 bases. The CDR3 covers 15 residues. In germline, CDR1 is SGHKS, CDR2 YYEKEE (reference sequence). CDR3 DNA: TGTGCCAGCAGCTTGGCCTTCTCGTTCGGCTATGGCTACACCTTC. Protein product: CASSLAFSFGYGYTF.

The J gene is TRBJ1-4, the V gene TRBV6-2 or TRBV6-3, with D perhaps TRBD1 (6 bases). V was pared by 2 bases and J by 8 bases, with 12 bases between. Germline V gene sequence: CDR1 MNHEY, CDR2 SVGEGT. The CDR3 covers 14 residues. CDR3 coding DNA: TGTGCCAGCAGTTACCGGGACATGTCCGAAAAACTGTTTTTT. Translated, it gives CASSYRDMSEKLFF.

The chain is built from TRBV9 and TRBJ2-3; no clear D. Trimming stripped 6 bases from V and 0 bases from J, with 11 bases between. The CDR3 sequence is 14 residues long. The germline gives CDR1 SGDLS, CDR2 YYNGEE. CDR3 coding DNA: TGTGCCAGCATCCTGGTCACTAGCACAGATACGCAGTATTTT. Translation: CASILVTSTDTQYF.

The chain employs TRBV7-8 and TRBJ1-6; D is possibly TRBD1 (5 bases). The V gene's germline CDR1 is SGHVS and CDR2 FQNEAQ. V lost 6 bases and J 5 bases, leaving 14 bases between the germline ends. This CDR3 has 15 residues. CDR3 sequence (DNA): TGTGCCAGCAGTCCTCAAGGAGGGGATAATTCACCCCTCCACTTT. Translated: CASSPQGGDNSPLHF.